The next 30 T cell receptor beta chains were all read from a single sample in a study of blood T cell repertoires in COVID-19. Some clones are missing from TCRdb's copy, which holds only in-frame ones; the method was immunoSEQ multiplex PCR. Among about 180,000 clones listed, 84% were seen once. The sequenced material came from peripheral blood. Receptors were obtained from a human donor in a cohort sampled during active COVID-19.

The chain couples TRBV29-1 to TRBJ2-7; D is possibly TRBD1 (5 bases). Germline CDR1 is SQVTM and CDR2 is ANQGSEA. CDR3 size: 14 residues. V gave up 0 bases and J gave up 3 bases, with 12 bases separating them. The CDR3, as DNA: TGCAGCGTTGAAGAGACAGACAGCAACTACGAGCAGTACTTC. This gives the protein CSVEETDSNYEQYF.

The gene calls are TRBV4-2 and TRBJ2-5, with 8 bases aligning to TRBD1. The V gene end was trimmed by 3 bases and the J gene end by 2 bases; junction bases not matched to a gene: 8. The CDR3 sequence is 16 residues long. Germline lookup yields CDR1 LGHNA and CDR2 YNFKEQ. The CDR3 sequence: CASSHHGGQGQETQYF. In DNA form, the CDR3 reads TGTGCCAGCAGCCATCACGGCGGACAGGGTCAAGAGACCCAGTACTTC.

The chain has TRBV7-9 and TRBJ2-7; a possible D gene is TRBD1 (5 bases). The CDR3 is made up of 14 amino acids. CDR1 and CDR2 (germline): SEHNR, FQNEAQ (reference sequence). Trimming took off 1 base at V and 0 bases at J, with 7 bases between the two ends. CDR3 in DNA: TGTGCCAGCAGCTTAGTAGGGGACTCCTACGAGCAGTACTTC. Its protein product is CASSLVGDSYEQYF.

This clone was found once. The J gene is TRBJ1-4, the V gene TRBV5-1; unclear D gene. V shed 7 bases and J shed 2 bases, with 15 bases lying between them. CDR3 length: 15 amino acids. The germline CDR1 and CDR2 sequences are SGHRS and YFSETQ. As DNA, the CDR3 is TGCGCCAGCCGGCGGGTGCTAGGGACTAATGAAAAACTGTTTTTT. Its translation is CASRRVLGTNEKLFF.

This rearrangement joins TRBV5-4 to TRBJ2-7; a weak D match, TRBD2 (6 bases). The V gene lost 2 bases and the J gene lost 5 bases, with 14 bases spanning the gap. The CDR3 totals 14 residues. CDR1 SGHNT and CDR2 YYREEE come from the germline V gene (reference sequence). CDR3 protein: CASSFRTGDDEQYF. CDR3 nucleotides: TGTGCCAGCAGCTTCCGGACGGGGGACGACGAGCAGTACTTC.

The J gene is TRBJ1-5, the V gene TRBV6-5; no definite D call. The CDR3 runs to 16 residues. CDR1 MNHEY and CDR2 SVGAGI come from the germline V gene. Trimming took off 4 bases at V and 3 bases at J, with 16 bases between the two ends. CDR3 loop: CASSSDLPSPNQPQHF. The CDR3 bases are TGTGCCAGCAGTTCCGACCTCCCTAGCCCCAATCAGCCCCAGCATTTT.

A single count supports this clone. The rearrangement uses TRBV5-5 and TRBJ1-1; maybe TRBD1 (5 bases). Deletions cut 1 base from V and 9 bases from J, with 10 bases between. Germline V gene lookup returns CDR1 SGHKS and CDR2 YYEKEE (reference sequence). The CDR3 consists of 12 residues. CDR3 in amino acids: CASSLQDTQAFF. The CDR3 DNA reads TGTGCCAGCAGCTTGCAGGACACACAAGCTTTCTTT.

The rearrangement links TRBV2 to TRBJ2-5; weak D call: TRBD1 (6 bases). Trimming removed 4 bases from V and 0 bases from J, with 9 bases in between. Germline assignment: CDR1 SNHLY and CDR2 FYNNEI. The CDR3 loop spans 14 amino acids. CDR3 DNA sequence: TGTGCCAGCAGTGCCGACAGGTACCAAGAGACCCAGTACTTC. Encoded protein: CASSADRYQETQYF.

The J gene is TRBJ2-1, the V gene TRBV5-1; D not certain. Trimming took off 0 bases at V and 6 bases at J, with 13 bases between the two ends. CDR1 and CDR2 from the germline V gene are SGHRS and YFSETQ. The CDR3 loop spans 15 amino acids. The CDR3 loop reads CASSLVISASNEQFF. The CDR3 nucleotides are TGCGCCAGCAGCTTGGTTATCTCAGCGAGCAATGAGCAGTTCTTC. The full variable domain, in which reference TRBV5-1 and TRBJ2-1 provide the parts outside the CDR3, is KAGVTQTPRYLIKTRGQQVTLSCSPISGHRSVSWYQQTPGQGLQFLFEYFSETQRNKGNFPGRFSGRQFSNSRSEMNVSTLELGDSALYLCASSLVISASNEQFFGPGTRLTVL.

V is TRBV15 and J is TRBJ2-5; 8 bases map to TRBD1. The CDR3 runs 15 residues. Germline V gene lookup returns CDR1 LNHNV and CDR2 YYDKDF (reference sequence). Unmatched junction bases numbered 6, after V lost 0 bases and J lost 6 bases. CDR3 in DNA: TGTGCCACCAGCAGAGAGGGGACAGGAACGAAGACCCAGTACTTC. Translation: CATSREGTGTKTQYF. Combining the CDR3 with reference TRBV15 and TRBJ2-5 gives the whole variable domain DAMVIQNPRYQVTQFGKPVTLSCSQTLNHNVMYWYQQKSSQAPKLLFHYYDKDFNNEADTPDNFQSRRPNTSFCFLDIRSPGLGDTAMYLCATSREGTGTKTQYFGPGTRLLVL.

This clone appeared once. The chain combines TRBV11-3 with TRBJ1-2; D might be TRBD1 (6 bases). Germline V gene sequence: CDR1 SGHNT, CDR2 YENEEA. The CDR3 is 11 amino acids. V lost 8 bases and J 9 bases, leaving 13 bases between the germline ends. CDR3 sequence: CASGNGGSYTF. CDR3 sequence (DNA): TGTGCCAGCGGGAATGGGGGCAGCTACACCTTC.

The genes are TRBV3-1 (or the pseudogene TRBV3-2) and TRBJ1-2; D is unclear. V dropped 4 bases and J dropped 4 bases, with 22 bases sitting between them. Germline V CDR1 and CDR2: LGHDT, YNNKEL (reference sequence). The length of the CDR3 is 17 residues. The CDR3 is CASSLKESALNSYGYTF. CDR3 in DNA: TGTGCCAGCAGCCTGAAGGAGTCAGCTTTAAATTCCTATGGCTACACCTTC.

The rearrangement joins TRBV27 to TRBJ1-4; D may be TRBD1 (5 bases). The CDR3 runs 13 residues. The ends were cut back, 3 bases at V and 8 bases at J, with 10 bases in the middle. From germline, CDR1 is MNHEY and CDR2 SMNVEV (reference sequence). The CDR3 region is CASSLGLREKLFF. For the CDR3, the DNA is TGTGCCAGCAGTTTGGGACTGAGGGAAAAACTGTTTTTT.

The DNA for the CDR3 is TGTGCCAGCCAACCTACATCGGGTTTTGGTTATGGCTACACCTTC. Translation gives CASQPTSGFGYGYTF. J is TRBJ1-2 and V is TRBV9; no firm D call. The CDR3 consists of 15 residues. Germline assignment: CDR1 SGDLS and CDR2 YYNGEE. V lost 7 bases to trimming and J lost 5 bases, with 21 bases between them.

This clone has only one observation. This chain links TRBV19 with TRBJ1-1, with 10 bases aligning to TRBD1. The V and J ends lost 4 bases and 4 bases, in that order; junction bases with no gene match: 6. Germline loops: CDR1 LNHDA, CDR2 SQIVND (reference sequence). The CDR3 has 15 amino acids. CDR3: CASSRVGTGATEAFF. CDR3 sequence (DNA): TGTGCCAGTAGTAGAGTCGGGACAGGGGCCACTGAAGCTTTCTTT.

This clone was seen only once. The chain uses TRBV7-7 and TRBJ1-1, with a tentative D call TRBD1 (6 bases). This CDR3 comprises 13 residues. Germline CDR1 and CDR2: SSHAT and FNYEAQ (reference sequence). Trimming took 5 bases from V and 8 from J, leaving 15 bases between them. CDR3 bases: TGTGCCAGCAGCCTGAACACCGGGACAGAAGCTTTCTTT. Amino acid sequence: CASSLNTGTEAFF.

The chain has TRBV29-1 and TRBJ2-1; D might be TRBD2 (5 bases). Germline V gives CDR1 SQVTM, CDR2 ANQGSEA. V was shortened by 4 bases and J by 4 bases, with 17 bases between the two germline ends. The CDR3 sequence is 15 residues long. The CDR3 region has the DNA TGCAGCGTTGGGACGACTACCGCGTCGTACAATGAGCAGTTCTTC. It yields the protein CSVGTTTASYNEQFF.

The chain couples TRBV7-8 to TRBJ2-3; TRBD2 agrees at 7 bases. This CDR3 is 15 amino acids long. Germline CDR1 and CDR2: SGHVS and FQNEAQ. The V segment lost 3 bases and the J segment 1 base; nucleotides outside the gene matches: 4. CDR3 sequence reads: CASSLGGGRTDTQYF. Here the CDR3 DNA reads TGTGCCAGCAGCTTGGGGGGGGGACGCACAGATACGCAGTATTTT.

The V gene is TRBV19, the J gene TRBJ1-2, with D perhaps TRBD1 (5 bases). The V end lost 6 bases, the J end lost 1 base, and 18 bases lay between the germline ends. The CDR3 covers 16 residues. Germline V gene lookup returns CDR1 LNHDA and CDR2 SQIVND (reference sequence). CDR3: CASRTEGRDGNYGYTF. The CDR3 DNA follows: TGTGCCAGTAGGACCGAGGGGAGGGATGGTAACTATGGCTACACCTTC.

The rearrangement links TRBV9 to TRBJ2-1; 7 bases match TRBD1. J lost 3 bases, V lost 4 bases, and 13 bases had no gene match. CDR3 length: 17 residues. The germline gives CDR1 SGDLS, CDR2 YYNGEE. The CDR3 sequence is CASSPASGAGGYNEQFF. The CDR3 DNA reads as TGTGCCAGCAGCCCAGCCTCCGGGGCAGGGGGCTACAATGAGCAGTTCTTC.

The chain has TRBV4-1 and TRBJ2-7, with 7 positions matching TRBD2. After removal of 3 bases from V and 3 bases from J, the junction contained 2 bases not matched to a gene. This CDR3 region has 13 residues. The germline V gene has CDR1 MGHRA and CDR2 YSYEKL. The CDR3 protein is CASSHPGGYEQYF. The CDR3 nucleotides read TGCGCCAGCAGCCATCCGGGGGGCTACGAGCAGTACTTC.

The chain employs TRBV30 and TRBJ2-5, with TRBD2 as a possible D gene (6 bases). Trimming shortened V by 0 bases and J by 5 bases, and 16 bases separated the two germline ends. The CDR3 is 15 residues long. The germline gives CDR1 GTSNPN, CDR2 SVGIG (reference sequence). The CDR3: CAWSVLLGGPETQYF. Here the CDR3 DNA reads TGTGCCTGGAGTGTATTACTGGGGGGTCCGGAGACCCAGTACTTC.

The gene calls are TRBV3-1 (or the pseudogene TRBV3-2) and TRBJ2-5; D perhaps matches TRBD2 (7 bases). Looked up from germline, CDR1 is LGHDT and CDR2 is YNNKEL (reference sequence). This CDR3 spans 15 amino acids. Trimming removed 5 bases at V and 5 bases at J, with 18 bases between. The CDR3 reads CASSVGGGAGETQYF. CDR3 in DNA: TGTGCCAGCAGCGTAGGAGGGGGGGCTGGGGAGACCCAGTACTTC.

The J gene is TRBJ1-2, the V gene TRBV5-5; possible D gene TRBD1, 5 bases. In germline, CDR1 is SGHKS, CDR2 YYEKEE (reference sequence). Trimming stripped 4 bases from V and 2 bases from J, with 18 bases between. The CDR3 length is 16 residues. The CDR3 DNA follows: TGTGCCAGCAGCCGAGGTTCGGGGGATGGGAACTATGGCTACACCTTC. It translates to CASSRGSGDGNYGYTF. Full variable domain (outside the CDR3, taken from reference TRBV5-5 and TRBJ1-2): DAGVTQSPTHLIKTRGQQVTLRCSPISGHKSVSWYQQVLGQGPQFIFQYYEKEERGRGNFPDRFSARQFPNYSSELNVNALLLGDSALYLCASSRGSGDGNYGYTFGSGTRLTVV.

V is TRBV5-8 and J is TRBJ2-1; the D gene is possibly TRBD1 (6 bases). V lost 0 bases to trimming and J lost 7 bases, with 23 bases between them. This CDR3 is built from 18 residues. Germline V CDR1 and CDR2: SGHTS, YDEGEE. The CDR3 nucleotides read TGTGCCAGCAGCTTGGAGCCGAACAGGGCCTCGCCGCGGAATGAGCAGTTCTTC. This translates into CASSLEPNRASPRNEQFF.

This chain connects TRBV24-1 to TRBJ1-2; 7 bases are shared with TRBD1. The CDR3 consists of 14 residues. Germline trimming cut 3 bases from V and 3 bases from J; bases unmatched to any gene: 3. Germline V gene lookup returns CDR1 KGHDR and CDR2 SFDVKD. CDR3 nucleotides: TGTGCCACCAGTGATCAGGGGGTGGACTATGGCTACACCTTC. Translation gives CATSDQGVDYGYTF.

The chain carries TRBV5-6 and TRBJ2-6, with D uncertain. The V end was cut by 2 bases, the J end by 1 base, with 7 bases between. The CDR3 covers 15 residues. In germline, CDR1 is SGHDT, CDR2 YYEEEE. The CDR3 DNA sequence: TGTGCCAGCAGCTTCAGAGGTTCTGGGGCCAACGTCCTGACTTTC. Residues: CASSFRGSGANVLTF.

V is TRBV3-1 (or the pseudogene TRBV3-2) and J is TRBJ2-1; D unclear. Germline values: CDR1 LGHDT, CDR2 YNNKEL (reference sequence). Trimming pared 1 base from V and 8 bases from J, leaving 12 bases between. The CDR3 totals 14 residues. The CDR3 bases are TGTGCCAGCAGCCAAGTGTTTCCGTATGATGAGCAGTTCTTC. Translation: CASSQVFPYDEQFF.

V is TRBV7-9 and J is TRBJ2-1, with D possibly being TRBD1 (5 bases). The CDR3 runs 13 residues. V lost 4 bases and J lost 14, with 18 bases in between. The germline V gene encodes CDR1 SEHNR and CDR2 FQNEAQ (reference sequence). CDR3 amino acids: CASSSQGRDLEFF. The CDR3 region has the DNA TGTGCCAGCAGCTCCCAGGGTAGGGATCTTGAGTTCTTC.

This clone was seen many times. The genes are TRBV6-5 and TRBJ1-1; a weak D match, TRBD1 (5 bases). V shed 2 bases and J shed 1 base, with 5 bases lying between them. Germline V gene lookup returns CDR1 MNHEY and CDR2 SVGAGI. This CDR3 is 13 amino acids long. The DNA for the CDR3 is TGTGCCAGCAGTTACCAGGGGAACACTGAAGCTTTCTTT. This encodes CASSYQGNTEAFF.